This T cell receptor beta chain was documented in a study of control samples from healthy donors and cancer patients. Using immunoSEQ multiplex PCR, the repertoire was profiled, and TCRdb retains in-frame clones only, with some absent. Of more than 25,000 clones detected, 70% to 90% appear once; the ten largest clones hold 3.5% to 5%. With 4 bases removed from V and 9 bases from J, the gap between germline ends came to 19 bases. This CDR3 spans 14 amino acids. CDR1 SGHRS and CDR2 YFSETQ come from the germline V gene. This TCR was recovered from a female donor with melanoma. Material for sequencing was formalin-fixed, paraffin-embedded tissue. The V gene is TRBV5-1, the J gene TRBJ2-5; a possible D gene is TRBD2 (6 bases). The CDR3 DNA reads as TGCGCCAGCAGCCCCGGGACGGGGGATTGGGCCCAGTACTTC. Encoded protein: CASSPGTGDWAQYF.